One sample yielded the 7 T cell receptor beta chains listed below, sequenced in a study of T cell repertoires in cytomegalovirus infection. TCRdb re-called the reads through MiXCR, storing one row per CDR3 protein. This sample has fewer than 550,000 distinct CDR3 sequences; 11% occur once, and the top ten carry around 9.6%. The material sequenced was PBMCs. These receptors all come from a human donor in good health (CMV status not recorded). Some clones in this sample may be carry-over from other donors' samples.

This sequence joins TRBV28 and TRBJ2-1; either TRBD1 or TRBD2 may fit D (5 bases each). The CDR3 extends over 14 amino acids. V lost 3 bases and J 6 bases, leaving 12 bases between the germline ends. The germline gives CDR1 MDHEN, CDR2 SYDVKM. Here the CDR3 reads CASSLGTSPNEQFF. CDR3 nucleotide sequence: TGTGCCAGCAGTTTGGGGACGTCCCCCAATGAGCAGTTCTTC.

The sample holds many counts of this clonotype. The rearrangement links TRBV7-8 to TRBJ2-1; D is undetermined. Trimming cost V 0 bases and J 9 bases, with 3 bases left between them. The CDR3 loop spans 11 amino acids. Germline V gives CDR1 SGHVS, CDR2 FQNEAQ. CDR3 bases: TGTGCCAGCAGCTTAGCTCGTGAGCAGTTCTTC. It specifies CASSLAREQFF.

This clonotype was picked up a small number of times. The CDR3 loop reads CASSWTRAGEQFF. The CDR3 coding sequence is TGTGCCAGCAGTTGGACGCGGGCGGGTGAGCAGTTCTTC. This chain joins TRBV6-2 or TRBV6-3 and TRBJ2-1; D perhaps matches TRBD2 (5 bases). The ends were cut back, 4 bases at V and 9 bases at J, with 13 bases in the middle. The germline CDR1 and CDR2 sequences are MNHEY and SVGEGT. This CDR3 contains 13 residues.

This clonotype has ten or more counts. The chain is built from TRBV5-1 and TRBJ1-5, with D uncertain. Germline CDR1 and CDR2: SGHRS and YFSETQ. This CDR3 is built from 16 residues. V was pared by 4 bases and J by 0 bases, with 14 bases between. Here the CDR3 reads CASSPGETYSNQPQHF. The CDR3 DNA reads as TGCGCCAGCAGCCCTGGAGAGACTTATAGCAATCAGCCCCAGCATTTT.

The CDR3 region has the DNA TGTGCCATCAGGCTTAGCGGGAGGGCGAACACCGGGGAGCTGTTTTTT. Protein sequence: CAIRLSGRANTGELFF. This sequence joins TRBV10-3 and TRBJ2-2; 11 nucleotides line up with TRBD2. The CDR3 consists of 16 residues. Germline V gene lookup returns CDR1 ENHRY and CDR2 SYGVKD. The trim removed 6 bases at V and 0 bases at J, leaving 3 bases unmatched.

This clonotype has at least ten counts. This chain joins TRBV7-6 and TRBJ2-2; perhaps TRBD1 as D (6 bases). Between the trimmed V and J ends, which lost 5 bases and 0 bases, there was a span of 13 bases. Looked up from germline, CDR1 is SGHVS and CDR2 is FNYEAQ. The CDR3 spans 16 residues. The CDR3, as DNA: TGTGCCAGCAGCCGGACCGGGACACCGAACACCGGGGAGCTGTTTTTT. Translated: CASSRTGTPNTGELFF.

There are many counts of this clonotype. The J gene is TRBJ1-2, the V gene TRBV14; D perhaps matches TRBD1 (5 bases). CDR1 is SGHDN and CDR2 is FVKESK in the germline V gene. Trimming removed 3 bases from V and 8 bases from J, with 13 bases in between. This CDR3 is built from 13 residues. The CDR3 is CASSHRGAVGYTF. The CDR3 nucleotides read TGTGCCAGCAGCCATAGGGGTGCGGTGGGCTACACCTTC. Supplemented by reference TRBV14 and TRBJ1-2, the full variable domain reads EAGVTQFPSHSVIEKGQTVTLRCDPISGHDNLYWYRRVMGKEIKFLLHFVKESKQDESGMPNNRFLAERTGGTYSTLKVQPAELEDSGVYFCASSHRGAVGYTFGSGTRLTVV.